The source of this T cell receptor (beta chain) is a study of T cell responses to AZD1222 COVID-19 vaccine. Worth noting for this clone: The antigen is undetermined.

The germline V and J ends were trimmed by 2 bases and 2 bases, with 0 bases remaining between them. The CDR3 totals 11 residues. Germline CDR1 and CDR2: LGHNA and YNFKEQ. Clones were sequenced by immunoSEQ multiplex PCR, and TCRdb holds only the in-frame ones, with some missing. The data hold around 140,000 clones, with over 85% observed a single time. Study-wide points: Just 5 to 7 AZD1222 recipients were seropositive at baseline.

This material consisted of peripheral blood, taken on day 0 of AZD1222 vaccination. The clonotype comes from an adult in good health. This chain joins TRBV4-2 and TRBJ2-5; D ambiguous. CDR3 region: CASSQQETQYF. The CDR3 nucleotides read TGTGCCAGCAGCCAACAAGAGACCCAGTACTTC.